This T cell receptor beta chain was identified in a study of blood T cell repertoires in COVID-19. Looking at the study overall: From the United States, Italy and Spain came samples of acute and convalescent COVID-19. The analysed material was cDNA or gDNA that came from T cells, B-cell-depleted T cells, or PBMCs.

Trimming removed 5 bases from V and 2 bases from J; junction bases left unmatched: 13. The CDR3 runs 17 residues. Per germline, CDR1 SGHAT and CDR2 FQNNGV. Original data processing: For nucleated cells, counts were estimated from reference gene primer amplification. Using immunoSEQ multiplex PCR, the repertoire was profiled, and TCRdb retains in-frame clones only, with some absent. From that table come the V and J calls and clone size; the DNA was used to work out D and trimming. The data contain some 200,000 clones, roughly nine tenths of them singletons. This TCR was sampled from a woman aged 45-59 years with acute or convalescent COVID-19. The rearrangement links TRBV11-2 to TRBJ1-2, with 8 bases fitting TRBD1. What was sequenced was peripheral blood. The CDR3, as DNA: TGTGCCAGCAGCGTGGCCTCAGGGGGCTCTGTGAACTATGGCTACACCTTC. Translated, it gives CASSVASGGSVNYGYTF.